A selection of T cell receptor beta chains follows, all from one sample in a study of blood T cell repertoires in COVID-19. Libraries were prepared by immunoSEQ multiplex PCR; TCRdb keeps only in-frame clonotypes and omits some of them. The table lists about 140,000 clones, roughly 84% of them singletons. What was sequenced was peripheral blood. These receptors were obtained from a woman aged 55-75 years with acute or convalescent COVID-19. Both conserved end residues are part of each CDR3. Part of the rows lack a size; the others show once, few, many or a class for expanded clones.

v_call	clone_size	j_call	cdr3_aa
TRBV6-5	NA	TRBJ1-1	CASSYWNAVNTEAFF
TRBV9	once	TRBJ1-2	CASSRDSNYGYTF
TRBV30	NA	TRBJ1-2	CAWGRPGGGYTF
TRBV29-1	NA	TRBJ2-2	CSAARTGGSATGELFF
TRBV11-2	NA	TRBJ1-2	CASSPRTVFYGYTF
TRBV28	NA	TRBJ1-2	CASSLSGTGLGGYTF
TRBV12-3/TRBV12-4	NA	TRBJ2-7	CASSFRRQYF
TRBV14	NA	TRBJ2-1	CASSPLGGYNEQFF
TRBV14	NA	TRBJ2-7	CASSQGTGDEQYF
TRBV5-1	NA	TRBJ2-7	CASSHRQPRVDEQYF
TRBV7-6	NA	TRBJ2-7	CASSPTGDEQYF
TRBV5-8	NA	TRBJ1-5	CASSLELTVYSNQPQHF
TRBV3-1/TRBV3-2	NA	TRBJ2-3	CASSLSSDPDTQYF
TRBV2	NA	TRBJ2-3	CASSEGPGGDTQYF
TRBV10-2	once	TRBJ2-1	CASSAWSSYNEQFF
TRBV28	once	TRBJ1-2	CASSLWPVDMTYGYTF
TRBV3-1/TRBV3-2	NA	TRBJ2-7	CASSQEALSYEQYF
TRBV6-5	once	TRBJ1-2	CASRTGALNYGYTF
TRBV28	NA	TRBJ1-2	CASRKVEGRSYTF
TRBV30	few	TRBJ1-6	CAWTPSSYNSPLHF
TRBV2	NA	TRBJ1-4	CASSARQGTNEKLFF
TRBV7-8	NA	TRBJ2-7	CASSLGVAGPYEQYF
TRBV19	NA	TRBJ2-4	CASRSDRGSQYF
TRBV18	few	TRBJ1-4	CASSPNRGSEKLFF
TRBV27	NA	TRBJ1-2	CASRGQERWYTF
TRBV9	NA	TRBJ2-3	CASGENLGEGPPDTQYF
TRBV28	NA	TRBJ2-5	CASSRGQLMGETQYF
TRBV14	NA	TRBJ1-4	CASSQGSSTVWEKLFF
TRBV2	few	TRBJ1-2	CASSEHVYGYTF
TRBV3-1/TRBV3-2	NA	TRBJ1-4	CASSETGATNEKLFF
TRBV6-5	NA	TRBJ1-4	CASSTTRATNEKLFF
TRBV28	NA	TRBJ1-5	CASSRRGLYSNQPQHF
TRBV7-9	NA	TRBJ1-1	CATAGVVGLNTEAFF
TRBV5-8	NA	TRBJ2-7	CASSLALAGGPYEQYF
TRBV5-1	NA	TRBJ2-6	CASSPDRGQVGRANVLTF
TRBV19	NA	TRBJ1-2	CASSMLSSAFGYGYTF
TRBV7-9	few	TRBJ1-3	CASSFLGTRLLIGNTIYF
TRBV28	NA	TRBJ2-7	CASIAPGPSYEQYF
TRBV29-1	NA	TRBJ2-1	CSVVGLPGNEQFF
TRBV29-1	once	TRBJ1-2	CSVGEGQGAYGYTF
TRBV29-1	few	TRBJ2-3	CSVEFGGTTDTQYF
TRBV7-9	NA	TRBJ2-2	CASRTAGVHTGELFF
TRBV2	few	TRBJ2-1	CASSERTSGNEQFF
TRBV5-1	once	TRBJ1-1	CASSLWQGETEAFF
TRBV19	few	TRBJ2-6	CASSGQGSGANVLTF
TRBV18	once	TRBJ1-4	CASSPRDSLNEKLFF
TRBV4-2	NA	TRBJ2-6	CASSPHTPNVLTF
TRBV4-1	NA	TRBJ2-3	CASSRATSQALDTQYF
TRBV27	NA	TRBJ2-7	CASSLFGGYEQYF
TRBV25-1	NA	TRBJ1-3	CASRDAGVGNTIYF
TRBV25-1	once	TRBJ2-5	CASSERRREKETQYF
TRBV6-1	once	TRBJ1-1	CASSDTGATNTEAFF
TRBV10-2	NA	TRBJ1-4	CASSEGTIIEKLFF
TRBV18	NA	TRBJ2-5	CASSPPRGTGGEETQYF